This T cell receptor (beta chain) originates from a study of beta chain features in type 1 diabetes. CDR1 and CDR2 from the germline V gene are SGHNT and YYREEE (reference sequence). This CDR3 has 13 residues. Trimming took off 1 base at V and 3 bases at J, with 7 bases between the two ends. Expressed TCRB transcripts got sequenced, as all isolated RNA was reverse transcribed. Each sample of naive, central memory or regulatory T cells had, on average, approximately 4 million reads. Sequenced by immunoSEQ multiplex PCR; TCRdb stores in-frame clones only, minus some. The table records under 550,000 clones, approximately 10% of them present only once. Whole-study findings and limits: Patients with type 1 diabetes carried fewer insertions and had more deletions at their VDJ junctions.

Worth noting for this clone: Antigen: not known.

The rearrangement uses TRBV5-4 and TRBJ2-5; D is possibly TRBD1 (5 bases). Sequenced sample: naive CD4+ T cells from blood. The origin of this receptor is a woman in her late teens or twenties in good health. CDR3 sequence reads: CASSLLTEETQYF. The CDR3 region has the DNA TGTGCCAGCAGCTTGCTGACAGAAGAGACCCAGTACTTC.